Listed below are T cell receptor beta chains from one sample, sequenced in a study of blood T cell repertoires in COVID-19. Produced via immunoSEQ multiplex PCR; TCRdb's table is partial and in-frame only. The sample shows over 200,000 clones, roughly nine tenths of them seen only once. Sequencing was done on a sample of PBMCs or T cells enriched from blood (not recorded which). Receptor source: a woman between 25 and 40 years old with acute COVID-19. Each CDR3 is given with its conserved first and last residue. D genes are given only for firm matches. Not every row has a clone size; where given, it reads once, few, many or a size class.

CDR3 length,clone size,V gene,D gene,CDR3 protein
15,once,TRBV3-1/TRBV3-2,TRBD1,CASSQEPNRGLEAFF
16,-,TRBV30,-,CAWSRGRWSYFYGYTF
15,-,TRBV3-1/TRBV3-2,TRBD1,CASSERQGAYYGYTF
14,-,TRBV7-2,TRBD2,CASSLGLAGDTQYF
14,-,TRBV7-9,TRBD1,CASSTQGLNTEAFF
15,few,TRBV18,TRBD1,CASSPTTGKTGELFF
13,-,TRBV2,TRBD2,CARRGTSGHEQYF
16,-,TRBV7-8,-,CASSLGRVSGANVLTF
14,-,TRBV24-1,-,CATSQRASTDTQYF
15,-,TRBV7-8,-,CASRQQGQNTGELFF
16,once,TRBV3-1/TRBV3-2,-,CASSQEFLQVVEKLFF
11,-,TRBV20-1,-,CSATPFSEQYF
15,-,TRBV28,-,CASRKGGASGDTQYF
16,-,TRBV7-3,TRBD1,CASSPTGQGAGETQYF
13,-,TRBV27,-,CASSLARTYEQYF
13,-,TRBV9,-,CASSLQGTGELFF
17,-,TRBV7-6,-,CASSRPSTEINTGELFF
16,-,TRBV6-5,TRBD1,CASSSEGGTGVEKLFF
17,-,TRBV21-1,-,CASSSRDTLTLNTEAFF
14,-,TRBV5-5,-,CASSLTQGDYGYTF
15,few,TRBV6-1,-,CASSEARTSNTEAFF
12,-,TRBV12-3/TRBV12-4,-,CASSLVPLLGFF
15,-,TRBV11-2,TRBD1,CASSFNRDRGYEQYF
15,-,TRBV3-1/TRBV3-2,-,CASSFSTGWNYGYTF
16,-,TRBV18,TRBD1,CASSEPGQGVNQPQHF
15,-,TRBV6-2/TRBV6-3,TRBD2,CASSYSRSGSREQYF
15,-,TRBV19,TRBD1,CASSIFGTGGGEQYF
12,once,TRBV19,TRBD2,CASSPGGSEQFF
16,-,TRBV7-2,-,CASSLAAGVNNSPLHF
14,-,TRBV14,-,CASSPYMTGNIQYF
15,-,TRBV6-2/TRBV6-3,-,CASSSPGRGSYEQYF
16,once,TRBV10-3,-,CAISGTTRPGGNEQFF
14,-,TRBV28,-,CASSLSGDLQPQHF
15,-,TRBV19,TRBD1,CASSMRDRGVYEQYF
18,-,TRBV7-8,TRBD2,CASSLVASGGGRVNTQYF
15,-,TRBV27,-,CASSLLPGYNEKLFF
14,-,TRBV7-9,TRBD1,CASSLGDREGEAFF
14,-,TRBV5-1,TRBD1,CASSQGGEGNTIYF
15,-,TRBV27,-,CASSLAGASNQPQHF
13,-,TRBV7-9,TRBD2,CASSPTSGVEQYF
14,-,TRBV9,TRBD1,CASSVSGTGTGYTF
19,-,TRBV2,TRBD2,CASSEAPSGGLAFTGELFF
14,-,TRBV10-1,TRBD1,CASRSGTGNTEAFF
13,-,TRBV12-3/TRBV12-4,-,CASSTDRNYGYTF
14,-,TRBV30,TRBD1,CAWSRDRGNSPLHF
15,-,TRBV30,-,CAWSRRGPYNSPLHF
13,-,TRBV19,TRBD1,CASSGQGGTEAFF
13,once,TRBV7-6,-,CASSLRGGVLPFF
13,once,TRBV19,-,CASRQGGTDTQYF
13,-,TRBV10-3,-,CAIRGLSNSPLHF
15,-,TRBV5-4,-,CASTGGRGRYNEQFF
18,-,TRBV4-1,-,CASSQEGHMTGTFSGYTF
11,-,TRBV3-1/TRBV3-2,-,CASGAYNEQFF
14,-,TRBV5-6,-,CASSLVQGTGGYTF
13,few,TRBV19,-,CASSILNNYGYTF